One sample yielded the 3 T cell receptor beta chains listed below, sequenced in a study of shared T cell receptors in the human thymus. The repertoire was sequenced with immunoSEQ multiplex PCR; TCRdb's copy has only in-frame clones and lacks some. The sample records 640,000 or so clones, approximately 89% being singletons. These same data were also listed under a study on human thymus T cells.

Sequencing was done on a sample of thymocytes. The source is a boy under two years old with a congenital heart defect.

The CDR3 nucleotides read TGTGCCACCAGCAGAGAGGAGACAGGTTATTACGAGCAGTACTTC. Translating gives CATSREETGYYEQYF. This chain joins TRBV15 and TRBJ2-7; tentative D call: TRBD1 (6 bases). Trimming cost V 0 bases and J 4 bases, with 13 bases left between them. Per germline, CDR1 LNHNV and CDR2 YYDKDF (reference sequence). This CDR3 region has 15 residues.

The chain uses TRBV30 and TRBJ2-1; D is ambiguous. The germline CDR1 and CDR2 sequences are GTSNPN and SVGIG (reference sequence). The CDR3 length is 10 residues. V shed 3 bases and J shed 9 bases, with 6 bases lying between them. Here the CDR3 DNA reads TGTGCCTGGAGCCGTAGTGAGCAGTTCTTC. Translating it yields CAWSRSEQFF.

The gene calls are TRBV5-1 and TRBJ1-4; maybe TRBD1 (5 bases). Trimming left V 3 bases short and J 0 bases short, with 12 bases between. This CDR3 has 16 residues. The germline V gene has CDR1 SGHRS and CDR2 YFSETQ. The CDR3 sequence: CASSSEGAATNEKLFF. CDR3 sequence (DNA): TGCGCCAGCAGCTCGGAAGGGGCAGCAACTAATGAAAAACTGTTTTTT.